One sample yielded the 26 T cell receptor beta chains listed below, sequenced in a study of cytomegalovirus exposure and HLA in healthy donors. The primer mix had 60 Vbeta and 13 Jbeta primers. Assay used: immunoSEQ multiplex PCR; TCRdb lists only in-frame clones, some missing. Reported are 75,000 to 90,000 clones; the ten largest clones contain approximately 1.6%. Sample: PBMCs. The receptors here all came from a woman aged 60-70 years in good health and CMV-seronegative.

This chain connects TRBV28 to TRBJ2-7, with 8 nucleotides matching TRBD1. V shed 8 bases, J shed 2 bases, and the junction held 5 bases outside the gene matches. This CDR3 has 13 residues. CDR1 is MDHEN and CDR2 is SYDVKM in the germline V gene. For the CDR3, the DNA is TGTGCCAGCCTACAGGGGGTTCCCTACGAGCAGTACTTC. As protein: CASLQGVPYEQYF. The full variable domain, in which reference TRBV28 and TRBJ2-7 provide the parts outside the CDR3, is DVKVTQSSRYLVKRTGEKVFLECVQDMDHENMFWYRQDPGLGLRLIYFSYDVKMKEKGDIPEGYSVSREKKERFSLILESASTNQTSMYLCASLQGVPYEQYFGPGTRLTVT.

The chain couples TRBV10-1 to TRBJ2-7; 7 nucleotides align to TRBD2. This CDR3 comprises 15 residues. The V gene end was trimmed by 4 bases and the J gene end by 6 bases; junction bases not matched to a gene: 12. Germline loops: CDR1 WNHNN, CDR2 SYGVQD (reference sequence). CDR3 coding DNA: TGCGCCAGCAGTGGCCGATTGGCGGGAGAATCCGAGCAGTACTTC. Amino acids: CASSGRLAGESEQYF.

The CDR3 reads CASSVFGTSGHNEQFF. DNA for the CDR3: TGTGCCAGTAGCGTGTTTGGGACTAGCGGGCACAATGAGCAGTTCTTC. V is TRBV19 and J is TRBJ2-1; 12 positions agree with TRBD2. This CDR3 contains 16 residues. CDR1 and CDR2 (germline): LNHDA, SQIVND (reference sequence). V gave up 6 bases and J gave up 5 bases; unmatched junction bases: 8.

The genes are TRBV11-2 and TRBJ2-3; 7 bases are shared with TRBD2. The ends lost 5 bases at V and 1 base at J; junction bases unmatched: 9. The CDR3 has 16 amino acids. Germline V gene sequence: CDR1 SGHAT, CDR2 FQNNGV. In DNA, the CDR3 is TGTGCCAGCAGCCCTTGGTTACGGGAGGGCACAGATACGCAGTATTTT. Translating gives CASSPWLREGTDTQYF.

The V and J genes are TRBV1 and TRBJ2-2; TRBD2 is taken as the D call from the table, unchecked against the DNA. TRBV1 represents a pseudogene. The CDR3 sequence is 13 residues long. In nucleotides, the CDR3 is TGCACCAGCAGCCAAGACCACAGCCGGGGAGCTGTTTTT. Protein: CTSSQDHSRGAVF.

The chain carries TRBV5-1 and TRBJ2-7; TRBD2 matches at 7 bases. Looked up from germline, CDR1 is SGHRS and CDR2 is YFSETQ. With V trimmed by 0 bases and J by 5 bases, 5 bases remained unmatched. This CDR3 is 14 amino acids long. The CDR3 sequence: CASSLGGGEDEQYF. The CDR3 DNA reads as TGCGCCAGCAGCTTGGGGGGGGGAGAGGACGAGCAGTACTTC.

The chain has TRBV19 and TRBJ1-5; D possibly corresponds to TRBD1 (5 bases). This CDR3 has 15 residues. Germline V CDR1 and CDR2: LNHDA, SQIVND (reference sequence). With 5 bases removed from V and 0 bases from J, the gap between germline ends came to 11 bases. The CDR3 bases are TGTGCCAGTAGTTCCCAGGGTAATAGCAATCAGCCCCAGCATTTT. The encoded protein is CASSSQGNSNQPQHF.

The V and J genes are TRBV19 and TRBJ1-2; possible D gene TRBD1, 6 bases. The CDR3 loop spans 14 amino acids. CDR1 is LNHDA and CDR2 is SQIVND in the germline V gene (reference sequence). Trimming cost V 9 bases and J 6 bases, with 20 bases left between them. The CDR3, as DNA: TGTGCCAGCACCAAGCAGAACAGGGAGAATGGCTACACCTTC. It specifies CASTKQNRENGYTF. The full variable domain, completed using reference TRBV19 and TRBJ1-2, is DGGITQSPKYLFRKEGQNVTLSCEQNLNHDAMYWYRQDPGQGLRLIYYSQIVNDFQKGDIAEGYSVSREKKESFPLTVTSAQKNPTAFYLCASTKQNRENGYTFGSGTRLTVV.

Comments on this clone: Other nucleotide sequences from this sample produce the same CDR3. The V and J genes are TRBV10-1 and TRBJ2-7; 7 bases agree with TRBD1. The CDR3 loop spans 16 amino acids. CDR1 is WNHNN, CDR2 SYGVQD, per germline (reference sequence). The V segment lost 3 bases and the J segment 2 bases; nucleotides outside the gene matches: 10. This chain's CDR3 is CASSDAAGQATYEQYF. The CDR3 DNA follows: TGCGCCAGCAGTGACGCCGCTGGACAGGCCACCTACGAGCAGTACTTC.

The V call is TRBV11-3, the J call TRBJ1-1; unclear D gene. Germline assignment: CDR1 SGHNT and CDR2 YENEEA. V was shortened by 3 bases and J by 1 base, with 6 bases between the two germline ends. This CDR3 spans 13 amino acids. The CDR3 region has the DNA TGTGCCAGCAGCTTGGCAGGGAACACTGAAGCTTTCTTT. Translated, it gives CASSLAGNTEAFF.

The CDR3 reads CASSQEDSGTGGEKLFF. For the CDR3, the DNA is TGTGCCAGCAGCCAAGAAGACTCCGGGACAGGGGGCGAAAAACTGTTTTTT. The rearrangement uses TRBV4-2 and TRBJ1-4, with TRBD1 matching over 12 bases. This CDR3 is built from 17 residues. The germline V gene encodes CDR1 LGHNA and CDR2 YNFKEQ. Germline trimming cut 0 bases from V and 8 bases from J; bases unmatched to any gene: 7.

CDR3 protein: CASNAGTGGAAEQFF. In DNA form, the CDR3 reads TGTGCCAGTAATGCCGGGACAGGGGGCGCCGCTGAGCAGTTCTTC. V is TRBV19 and J is TRBJ2-1, with 12 bases aligning to TRBD1. Trimming cost V 7 bases and J 9 bases; bases outside gene matches: 10. The CDR3 is made up of 15 amino acids. From germline, CDR1 is LNHDA and CDR2 SQIVND (reference sequence). The complete variable domain, with remaining parts taken from reference TRBV19 and TRBJ2-1, reads DGGITQSPKYLFRKEGQNVTLSCEQNLNHDAMYWYRQDPGQGLRLIYYSQIVNDFQKGDIAEGYSVSREKKESFPLTVTSAQKNPTAFYLCASNAGTGGAAEQFFGPGTRLTVL.

CDR3 residues: CSVELRERYGYTF. As DNA, the CDR3 is TGCAGCGTTGAGTTGAGGGAGCGCTATGGCTACACCTTC. The chain carries TRBV29-1 and TRBJ1-2; the D is unclear. Germline V gene sequence: CDR1 SQVTM, CDR2 ANQGSEA. The CDR3 has 13 residues. V was shortened by 3 bases and J by 4 bases, with 12 bases between the two germline ends.

V usage is TRBV18 and J usage is TRBJ1-5; tentative D call: TRBD1 (5 bases). CDR3 length equals 16 residues. The V and J ends lost 2 bases and 5 bases respectively, with 16 bases between them. CDR1 and CDR2 (germline): KGHSH, LQKENI. CDR3 residues: CASSPSGDAQYQPQHF. The CDR3 DNA sequence: TGTGCCAGCTCACCATCGGGGGACGCCCAGTATCAGCCCCAGCATTTT. The complete variable domain, with remaining parts taken from reference TRBV18 and TRBJ1-5, reads NAGVMQNPRHLVRRRGQEARLRCSPMKGHSHVYWYRQLPEEGLKFMVYLQKENIIDESGMPKERFSAEFPKEGPSILRIQQVVRGDSAAYFCASSPSGDAQYQPQHFGDGTRLSIL.

Here the CDR3 DNA reads TGTGCCAGCACGCGACAGGGCTACAATGAGCAGTTCTTC. It encodes CASTRQGYNEQFF. J is TRBJ2-1 and V is TRBV27, with 7 positions matching TRBD1. This CDR3 spans 13 amino acids. V shed 7 bases and J 3 bases; nucleotides not matched to a gene: 3. CDR1 is MNHEY, CDR2 SMNVEV, per germline (reference sequence).

The chain couples TRBV30 to TRBJ2-7; tentative D call: TRBD2 (6 bases). Trimming took off 4 bases at V and 1 base at J, with 14 bases between the two ends. CDR3 size: 14 residues. Germline V gene sequence: CDR1 GTSNPN, CDR2 SVGIG (reference sequence). CDR3: CAWIVGLPSYEQYF. The DNA of the CDR3 is TGTGCCTGGATTGTAGGACTACCGTCCTACGAGCAGTACTTC. Using reference TRBV30 and TRBJ2-7 for the parts outside the CDR3, the full variable domain is SQTIHQWPATLVQPVGSPLSLECTVEGTSNPNLYWYRQAAGRGLQLLFYSVGIGQISSEVPQNLSASRPQDRQFILSSKKLLLSDSGFYLCAWIVGLPSYEQYFGPGTRLTVT.

This chain uses TRBV19 with TRBJ2-2; 12 bases fit TRBD2. Germline CDR1 and CDR2: LNHDA and SQIVND (reference sequence). The V gene end was trimmed by 6 bases and the J gene end by 6 bases; junction bases not matched to a gene: 11. The CDR3 length is 17 residues. The CDR3 DNA is TGTGCCAGTAGGACTAGCGGGAGATCAATGGGGTCCGGGGAGCTGTTTTTT. This codes for CASRTSGRSMGSGELFF.

The chain is built from TRBV11-2 and TRBJ2-2; a weak D match, TRBD2 (5 bases). Germline V gives CDR1 SGHAT, CDR2 FQNNGV. CDR3 length equals 15 residues. V was cut by 8 bases and J by 6 bases, with 19 bases left in between. This CDR3 reads CASSTRGEGAGELFF. As DNA, the CDR3 is TGTGCCAGCTCAACACGCGGCGAGGGAGCCGGGGAGCTGTTTTTT.

V gene TRBV2 combines with J gene TRBJ1-2, with 8 bases lining up with TRBD1. Germline loops: CDR1 SNHLY, CDR2 FYNNEI. The CDR3 is 14 residues long. V was clipped by 6 bases and J by 1 base; unmatched bases: 4. As DNA, the CDR3 is TGTGCCAGCAGCGCACAGGGGGGTAACTATGGCTACACCTTC. Protein sequence: CASSAQGGNYGYTF.

In the case of this clone: At the DNA level, this CDR3 is encoded by other sequences in the same sample as well. The V and J genes are TRBV7-9 and TRBJ1-4; the match to TRBD1 covers 10 bases. The trim removed 3 bases at V and 0 bases at J, leaving 7 bases unmatched. The germline V gene has CDR1 SEHNR and CDR2 FQNEAQ (reference sequence). The CDR3 is 18 amino acids. CDR3: CASSFERQGAATNEKLFF. In DNA, the CDR3 is TGTGCCAGCAGCTTCGAAAGACAGGGGGCAGCAACTAATGAAAAACTGTTTTTT. The full variable domain, rest sourced from reference TRBV7-9 and TRBJ1-4, is DTGVSQNPRHKITKRGQNVTFRCDPISEHNRLYWYRQTLGQGPEFLTYFQNEAQLEKSRLLSDRFSAERPKGSFSTLEIQRTEQGDSAMYLCASSFERQGAATNEKLFFGSGTQLSVL.

The rearrangement links TRBV7-2 to TRBJ1-2; no definite D call. V lost 1 base and J 2 bases, leaving 17 bases between the germline ends. The germline V gene has CDR1 SGHTA and CDR2 FQGNSA. The CDR3 has 17 amino acids. CDR3 sequence: CASSLVSGGDANYGYTF. The CDR3 DNA sequence: TGTGCCAGCAGCTTAGTTTCGGGCGGGGATGCGAACTATGGCTACACCTTC.

The chain joins TRBV11-2 to TRBJ1-2; D ambiguous. CDR3 length equals 14 residues. V was cut by 7 bases and J by 0 bases, with 12 bases left in between. From germline, CDR1 is SGHAT and CDR2 FQNNGV. CDR3 in amino acids: CASTPRGTNYGYTF. The DNA for the CDR3 is TGTGCCAGCACCCCGCGAGGGACTAACTATGGCTACACCTTC.

The chain carries TRBV30 and TRBJ2-4; D is undetermined. Between the trimmed V and J ends, which lost 3 bases and 8 bases, there was a span of 11 bases. The CDR3 runs to 12 residues. From germline, CDR1 is GTSNPN and CDR2 SVGIG (reference sequence). CDR3 sequence: CAWRMDEDIQYF. The CDR3 DNA is TGTGCCTGGAGAATGGATGAGGACATTCAGTACTTC.

This chain connects TRBV7-2 to TRBJ2-2, with 9 bases lining up with TRBD1. The V gene end was trimmed by 5 bases and the J gene end by 3 bases; junction bases not matched to a gene: 4. The germline CDR1 and CDR2 sequences are SGHTA and FQGNSA. The CDR3 sequence is 15 residues long. DNA of the CDR3: TGTGCCAGCAGCCTACAGGGGGCGGACACCGGGGAGCTGTTTTTT. Its protein product is CASSLQGADTGELFF.

This clone ranks as medium-sized in terms of frequency. This rearrangement joins TRBV27 to TRBJ1-5; 7 bases map to TRBD1. CDR1 is MNHEY and CDR2 is SMNVEV in the germline V gene (reference sequence). After removal of 6 bases from V and 5 bases from J, the junction contained 7 bases not matched to a gene. The CDR3 sequence is 14 residues long. This chain's CDR3 is CASSSRDRYQPQHF. CDR3 coding DNA: TGTGCCAGCAGCTCCCGGGACAGATATCAGCCCCAGCATTTT.

J is TRBJ2-1 and V is TRBV2, with TRBD2 identical over 15 bases. This CDR3 spans 17 amino acids. V lost 5 bases and J lost 6; bases outside the gene matches: 8. CDR1 is SNHLY and CDR2 is FYNNEI in the germline V gene. For the CDR3, the DNA is TGTGCCAGCAGTCGGACTAGCGGGAGGGCCGGGGTCAATGAGCAGTTCTTC. Translating gives CASSRTSGRAGVNEQFF.